This section outlines one T cell receptor beta chain sequence together with its context. The sample originates from a study of blood T cell repertoires in COVID-19. Clones were read by immunoSEQ multiplex PCR, and TCRdb kept only the in-frame ones, dropping some. The repertoire holds approximately 180,000 clones, with approximately 84% as singletons. Residents of about two dozen US areas, aged 18 to 89 years, made up the participants. Cohort assignment relied on participant-reported clinical history. Germline CDR1 is SGHTA and CDR2 is FQGNSA. The CDR3 covers 17 residues. V gave up 1 base and J gave up 4 bases; unmatched junction bases: 8.

Sequenced: PBMCs or T cells enriched from blood (not recorded which). The J gene is TRBJ2-3, the V gene TRBV7-2; 10 bases line up with TRBD2. This TCR was recovered from a human donor with acute COVID-19. The donor label of this sample is uncertain. The CDR3 sequence: CASSLGRPAGGPDTQYF. CDR3 sequence (DNA): TGTGCCAGCAGCTTAGGGCGCCCAGCGGGGGGGCCAGATACGCAGTATTTT.